Listed below are T cell receptor beta chains from one sample, sequenced in a study of T-cell memory formation after mild COVID-19. TCRdb reprocessed the 5' RACE reads with MiXCR, giving one entry per CDR3 protein. The sample includes 140,000 to 150,000 distinct CDR3 sequences, approximately 26% of them seen just once. The sample taken for sequencing was PBMCs or a T cell subset sorted from them (not recorded which). These receptors came from an adult woman who had mild COVID-19 (a few samples of this study predate the infection). Cell type and time point are not known. CDR3s include the opening cysteine and the closing phenylalanine or tryptophan. The D gene is left open where the match is weak. Size values are once, few and many counts, or a class for expanded clones, and some rows have none.

D gene	V gene	clone size	J gene	CDR3 protein	CDR3 DNA
NA	TRBV4-1	few	TRBJ1-6	CASSQVGGLTGGSPLHF	TGCGCCAGCAGCCAAGTTGGAGGCTTAACTGGGGGGTCACCCCTCCACTTT
NA	TRBV12-3/TRBV12-4	NA	TRBJ2-5	CASNPGDTRLAQYF	TGTGCCAGCAATCCAGGGGACACAAGGTTGGCCCAGTACTTC
TRBD2	TRBV12-3/TRBV12-4	few	TRBJ2-3	CASSPRPGEGDTQYF	TGTGCCAGCAGCCCCCGACCGGGGGAGGGAGATACGCAGTATTTT
TRBD1	TRBV29-1	NA	TRBJ1-2	CSAAGTGNGYTF	TGCAGCGCCGCCGGGACAGGGAACGGCTACACCTTC
TRBD2	TRBV2	NA	TRBJ2-3	CATREQGLADTDTQYF	TGTGCGACCAGAGAACAGGGACTAGCGGACACAGATACGCAGTATTTT
NA	TRBV12-3/TRBV12-4	many	TRBJ1-1	CASSPQGGGRAFF	TGTGCCAGCAGTCCTCAAGGGGGGGGACGTGCTTTCTTT
TRBD2	TRBV7-8	NA	TRBJ2-3	CASSSRRGGRENTDTQYF	TGTGCCAGCAGCTCTCGACGGGGGGGGCGAGAAAACACAGATACGCAGTATTTT
NA	TRBV27	few	TRBJ1-5	CASSFVLNQPQHF	TGTGCCAGCAGTTTCGTGCTAAATCAGCCCCAGCATTTT
TRBD1	TRBV20-1	NA	TRBJ1-5	CSAPGAGGVYSNQPQHF	TGCAGTGCCCCGGGGGCAGGGGGCGTGTATAGCAATCAGCCCCAGCATTTT
TRBD1	TRBV3-1	NA	TRBJ1-2	CASSRDSYYGYTF	TGTGCCAGCAGCCGGGACAGTTACTATGGCTACACCTTC
TRBD1	TRBV7-9	NA	TRBJ1-1	CASSPRTGVTEAFF	TGTGCCAGCAGCCCTCGGACAGGGGTCACTGAAGCTTTCTTT
TRBD2	TRBV9	NA	TRBJ2-1	CASSVGSLAVSYNEQFF	TGTGCCAGCAGCGTAGGTTCACTAGCGGTTTCCTACAATGAGCAGTTCTTC
NA	TRBV4-3	medium-sized	TRBJ2-2	CASSQDLSSARGGELFF	TGCGCCAGCAGCCAAGATCTATCCAGCGCCCGTGGCGGGGAGCTGTTTTTT
NA	TRBV18	NA	TRBJ2-7	CASSPWPQGTYEQYF	TGTGCCAGCTCACCATGGCCTCAGGGCACCTACGAGCAGTACTTC
TRBD1	TRBV7-3	few	TRBJ2-1	CASSVQGTYNEQFF	TGTGCCAGCAGCGTACAGGGGACCTACAATGAGCAGTTCTTC
TRBD1	TRBV12-3/TRBV12-4	NA	TRBJ1-4	CASSLMSRLDREEKLFF	TGTGCCAGCAGTTTAATGAGTCGTCTCGACAGGGAGGAAAAACTGTTTTTT
TRBD2	TRBV20-1	NA	TRBJ2-2	CSARVASGGDTGELFF	TGCAGTGCTAGAGTAGCTAGCGGGGGGGACACCGGGGAGCTGTTTTTT
NA	TRBV27	NA	TRBJ2-3	CASSLYGQGTDTQYF	TGTGCCAGCAGTTTATACGGCCAGGGAACAGATACGCAGTATTTT
NA	TRBV3-1	NA	TRBJ2-1	CASSQRGGNEQFF	TGTGCCAGCAGCCAGAGAGGGGGCAATGAGCAGTTCTTC
NA	TRBV20-1	few	TRBJ1-1	CSAKGTENPEAFF	TGCAGTGCCAAGGGGACGGAGAATCCTGAAGCTTTCTTT
NA	TRBV4-1	NA	TRBJ2-2	CASSQDWAGPNTGELFF	TGCGCCAGCAGCCAAGATTGGGCAGGGCCGAACACCGGGGAGCTGTTTTTT
NA	TRBV11-2	few	TRBJ1-4	CASSSGQQFEKLFF	TGTGCCAGCAGCTCTGGACAGCAATTTGAAAAACTGTTTTTT
NA	TRBV9	few	TRBJ1-6	CASSVEGGPLHF	TGTGCCAGCAGCGTAGAGGGGGGACCCCTCCACTTT
NA	TRBV2	NA	TRBJ1-1	CGSRGPQPLEAFF	TGTGGGTCCCGGGGCCCTCAGCCGCTAGAAGCTTTCTTT
TRBD1	TRBV7-9	few	TRBJ1-1	CASSARQGSGTEAFF	TGTGCCAGCAGCGCCCGACAGGGAAGCGGCACTGAAGCTTTCTTT
TRBD1	TRBV14	few	TRBJ2-7	CASSSLTGALYEQYF	TGTGCCAGCAGCTCTCTGACAGGGGCCCTCTACGAGCAGTACTTC
TRBD1	TRBV7-9	NA	TRBJ1-1	CASSSRGTGGGFTEAFF	TGTGCCAGCAGCTCCCGAGGGACAGGGGGCGGTTTCACTGAAGCTTTCTTT
TRBD2	TRBV7-9	NA	TRBJ2-2	CASSSPSGLYTGELFF	TGTGCCAGCAGCTCTCCTAGCGGGTTATACACCGGGGAGCTGTTTTTT
TRBD1	TRBV9	few	TRBJ2-1	CASSVFAGGPYNEQFF	TGTGCCAGCAGCGTATTCGCAGGGGGCCCTTACAATGAGCAGTTCTTC
TRBD1	TRBV7-2	NA	TRBJ1-2	CASSPTGAYGYTF	TGTGCCAGCAGTCCGACAGGGGCTTATGGCTACACCTTC
TRBD1	TRBV12-3/TRBV12-4	few	TRBJ1-1	CASSQKQGVGEAFF	TGTGCCAGCAGTCAAAAACAGGGGGTTGGTGAAGCTTTCTTT
TRBD1	TRBV30	NA	TRBJ1-2	CAWSRQGEESNYGYTF	TGTGCCTGGAGTCGACAGGGCGAGGAGTCTAACTATGGCTACACCTTC
TRBD1	TRBV4-1	NA	TRBJ1-4	CASSPGQGGVNRGKLFF	TGCGCCAGCAGCCCCGGACAGGGAGGGGTAAACCGGGGAAAACTGTTTTTT
TRBD2	TRBV20-1	NA	TRBJ2-7	CSAPPGLAIYEQYF	TGCAGTGCCCCCCCGGGACTAGCGATCTACGAGCAGTACTTC
NA	TRBV12-3/TRBV12-4	NA	TRBJ1-1	CASSPTSMNTEAFF	TGTGCCAGCAGTCCTACCAGTATGAACACTGAAGCTTTCTTT
NA	TRBV7-9	few	TRBJ2-5	CASSPQDLRETQYF	TGTGCCAGCAGCCCACAAGACTTGAGGGAGACCCAGTACTTC
TRBD2	TRBV6-5	few	TRBJ2-3	CASSLDVTSGGLTDTQYF	TGTGCCAGCAGTTTGGACGTGACTAGCGGGGGGTTGACAGATACGCAGTATTTT
TRBD1	TRBV4-2	NA	TRBJ1-5	CASSQATNRGPQHF	TGTGCCAGCAGCCAAGCTACCAACAGGGGGCCCCAGCATTTT
TRBD2	TRBV11-2	few	TRBJ2-1	CASSLALAGATSSYNEQFF	TGTGCCAGCAGCTTAGCGCTAGCGGGGGCAACTAGCTCCTACAATGAGCAGTTCTTC
NA	TRBV29-1	NA	TRBJ2-7	CSARRSSYEQYF	TGCAGCGCTCGACGGAGCTCCTACGAGCAGTACTTC
NA	TRBV9	NA	TRBJ1-1	CASSGRDNMNTEAFF	TGTGCCAGCAGCGGTCGGGATAACATGAACACTGAAGCTTTCTTT
NA	TRBV4-1	few	TRBJ2-6	CASSQEEFFDRSSGANVLTF	TGCGCCAGCAGCCAAGAGGAGTTTTTCGACAGGAGCTCTGGGGCCAACGTCCTGACTTTC
NA	TRBV30	NA	TRBJ1-5	CAWSVASNQPQHF	TGTGCCTGGAGTGTAGCCAGCAATCAGCCCCAGCATTTT
NA	TRBV6-6	many	TRBJ2-5	CASSYSETQYF	TGTGCCAGCAGTTACTCAGAGACCCAGTACTTC
NA	TRBV2	NA	TRBJ2-1	CASTPFGGNEQFF	TGTGCCAGCACCCCGTTTGGGGGCAATGAGCAGTTCTTC
NA	TRBV20-1	NA	TRBJ2-7	CSARDEGESYEQYF	TGCAGTGCTAGAGATGAAGGGGAGTCCTACGAGCAGTACTTC
NA	TRBV29-1	few	TRBJ2-6	CSVVYPGGANVLTF	TGCAGCGTTGTCTACCCCGGCGGGGCCAACGTCCTGACTTTC
NA	TRBV12-3/TRBV12-4	NA	TRBJ1-1	CASSLDRDTEAFF	TGTGCCAGCAGTTTAGACCGGGACACTGAAGCTTTCTTT
TRBD1	TRBV15	NA	TRBJ1-2	CATSRDRQGYYGYTF	TGTGCCACCAGCAGAGATCGACAGGGTTACTATGGCTACACCTTC
NA	TRBV9	NA	TRBJ2-3	CASSVGTGVSTDTQYF	TGTGCCAGCAGCGTAGGTACCGGGGTTAGCACAGATACGCAGTATTTT
NA	TRBV20-1	NA	TRBJ2-7	CSASDTRVSYEQYF	TGCAGTGCCTCGGACACCAGAGTGTCCTACGAGCAGTACTTC
TRBD1	TRBV4-1	NA	TRBJ2-1	CASSQEGTDNEQFF	TGCGCCAGCAGCCAAGAAGGGACAGACAATGAGCAGTTCTTC